The entry below gives a single T cell receptor beta chain sequence along with its context. The data originate from a study of technical replicates of blood from a few donors. Trimming removed 3 bases from V and 7 bases from J, with 10 bases in between. The CDR3 runs 13 residues. Germline-derived CDR1 and CDR2 are LNHDA and SQIVND (reference sequence). Produced via immunoSEQ multiplex PCR; TCRdb's table is partial and in-frame only. The sample yields some 70,000 clones, approximately 91% seen once. This TCR was recovered from a human donor in good health. Some clones in this sample may be carry-over from other donors' samples. Sequenced sample: PBMCs. The chain joins TRBV19 to TRBJ1-3; D not resolved. DNA of the CDR3: TGTGCCAGTAGTATGGAGTCGGGGAACACCATATATTTT. Translation: CASSMESGNTIYF.